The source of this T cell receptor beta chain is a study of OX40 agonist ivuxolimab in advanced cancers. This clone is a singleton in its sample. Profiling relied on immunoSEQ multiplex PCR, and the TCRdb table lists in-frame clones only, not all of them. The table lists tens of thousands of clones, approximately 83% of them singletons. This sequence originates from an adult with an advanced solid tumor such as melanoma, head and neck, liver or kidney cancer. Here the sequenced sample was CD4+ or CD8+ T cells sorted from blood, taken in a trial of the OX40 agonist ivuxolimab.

DNA for the CDR3: TGTGCCAGCAGCTTGGACAGCAGCTACACCTTC. Residues: CASSLDSSYTF. V gene TRBV7-9 combines with J gene TRBJ1-2; D might be TRBD1 (6 bases). V gave up 3 bases and J gave up 9 bases, with 8 bases separating them. The CDR3 is made up of 11 amino acids. Germline assignment: CDR1 SEHNR and CDR2 FQNEAQ (reference sequence).